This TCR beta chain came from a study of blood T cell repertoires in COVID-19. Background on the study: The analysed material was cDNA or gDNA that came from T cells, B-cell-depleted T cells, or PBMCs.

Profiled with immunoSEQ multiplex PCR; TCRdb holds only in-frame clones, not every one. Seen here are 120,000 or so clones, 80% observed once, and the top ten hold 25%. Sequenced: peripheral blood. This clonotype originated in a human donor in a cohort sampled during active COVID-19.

The CDR3 nucleotides are TGTGCCAGCAGCAGCACAGGGACCAATGAGCAGTTCTTC. It encodes CASSSTGTNEQFF. The chain links TRBV7-8 to TRBJ2-1; a weak D match, TRBD1 (6 bases). The CDR3 totals 13 residues. Per germline, CDR1 SGHVS and CDR2 FQNEAQ. With 5 bases removed from V and 6 bases from J, the gap between germline ends came to 11 bases.